This T cell receptor beta chain was captured in a study of T cell clonality in common variable immunodeficiency. Donors gave roughly 5 to 8.5 ml heparinized peripheral whole blood. General study findings and limits: CVID patient heterogeneity limited repertoire-clinical complication correlations. Compared with healthy controls, CVID subjects showed increased TCRbeta clonality, mostly in about a third.

In germline, CDR1 is SSHAT, CDR2 FNYEAQ (reference sequence). The CDR3 has 14 residues. This clone was counted at least ten times. Its antigen is currently unknown. One end of the junction does not line up with germline, which may come from a read error. The observed sequence ends 3 residues before the CDR3 terminus, with the missing tail filled in from the germline J gene. The assay was immunoSEQ multiplex PCR, and TCRdb's table has in-frame clones only and misses some. The sample is made up of 30,000 to 40,000 clones, none counted only once. V usage is TRBV7-7 and J usage is TRBJ2-3; TRBD2 matches 8 bases. The specimen sequenced was peripheral blood mononuclear cells. This TCR was sampled from a person aged 18 to 70 in good health. The sequenced part of the CDR3 DNA is TGTGCTAGCAGCTTGGAAAGCGGGAGTGATACG. As protein: CASSLESGSDT. The CDR3 as a whole reads CASSLESGSDTQYF.